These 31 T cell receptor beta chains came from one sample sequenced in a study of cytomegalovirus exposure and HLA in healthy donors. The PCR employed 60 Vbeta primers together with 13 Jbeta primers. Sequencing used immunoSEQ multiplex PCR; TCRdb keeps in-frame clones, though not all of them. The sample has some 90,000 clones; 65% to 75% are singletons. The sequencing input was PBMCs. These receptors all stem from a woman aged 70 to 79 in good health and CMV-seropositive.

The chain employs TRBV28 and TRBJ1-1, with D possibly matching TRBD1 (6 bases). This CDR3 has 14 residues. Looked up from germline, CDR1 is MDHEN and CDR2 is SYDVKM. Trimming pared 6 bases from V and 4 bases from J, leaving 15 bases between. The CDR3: CASSITGKVTEAFF. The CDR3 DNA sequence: TGTGCCAGCAGCATCACAGGGAAGGTCACTGAAGCTTTCTTT.

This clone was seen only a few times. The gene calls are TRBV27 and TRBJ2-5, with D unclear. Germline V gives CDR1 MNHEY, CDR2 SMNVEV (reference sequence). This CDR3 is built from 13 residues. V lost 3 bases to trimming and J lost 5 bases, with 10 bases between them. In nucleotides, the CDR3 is TGTGCCAGCAGTTTTAGCAGATTTGAGACCCAGTACTTC. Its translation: CASSFSRFETQYF.

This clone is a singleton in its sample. The CDR3 is CASRPPGRGSYEQYF. CDR3 DNA sequence: TGTGCCAGCAGACCCCCGGGGAGGGGATCTTACGAGCAGTACTTC. The gene calls are TRBV7-6 and TRBJ2-7; TRBD2 matches 7 bases. This CDR3 has 15 amino acids. The germline CDR1 and CDR2 sequences are SGHVS and FNYEAQ. V lost 6 bases, J lost 4 bases, and 12 bases stayed unmatched.

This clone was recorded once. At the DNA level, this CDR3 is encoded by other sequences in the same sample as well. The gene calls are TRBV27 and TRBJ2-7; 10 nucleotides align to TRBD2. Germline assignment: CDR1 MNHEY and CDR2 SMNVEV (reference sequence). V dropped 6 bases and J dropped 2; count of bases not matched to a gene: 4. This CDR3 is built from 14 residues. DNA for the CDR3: TGTGCCAGCAGCCGGACTAGCGGTACCTACGAGCAGTACTTC. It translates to CASSRTSGTYEQYF.

The CDR3 nucleotides are TGTGCCAGCAGTTCGCTCAGGACAGGGGGTTGGATCACTGAAGCTTTCTTT. Translation gives CASSSLRTGGWITEAFF. The rearrangement links TRBV28 to TRBJ1-1; 10 bases match TRBD1. The CDR3 has 17 residues. Germline CDR1 reads MDHEN; CDR2 reads SYDVKM. With V trimmed by 4 bases and J by 4 bases, 12 bases remained unmatched.

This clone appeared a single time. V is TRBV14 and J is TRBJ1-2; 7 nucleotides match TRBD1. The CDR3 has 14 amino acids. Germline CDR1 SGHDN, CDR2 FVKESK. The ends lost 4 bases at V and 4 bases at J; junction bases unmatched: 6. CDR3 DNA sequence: TGTGCCAGCAGCCGACAGGGAACTACCTATGGCTACACCTTC. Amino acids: CASSRQGTTYGYTF.

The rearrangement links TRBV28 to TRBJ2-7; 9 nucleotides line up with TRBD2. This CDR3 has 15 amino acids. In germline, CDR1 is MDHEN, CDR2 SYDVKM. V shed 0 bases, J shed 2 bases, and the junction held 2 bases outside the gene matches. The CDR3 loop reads CASSLWLAGTYEQYF. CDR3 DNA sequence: TGTGCCAGCAGTTTATGGCTAGCGGGAACCTACGAGCAGTACTTC.

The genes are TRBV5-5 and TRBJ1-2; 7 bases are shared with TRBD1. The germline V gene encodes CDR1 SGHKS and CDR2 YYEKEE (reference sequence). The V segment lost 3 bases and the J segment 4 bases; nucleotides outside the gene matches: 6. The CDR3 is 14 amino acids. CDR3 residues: CASSSGAGGYGYTF. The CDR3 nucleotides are TGTGCCAGCAGCTCTGGTGCAGGGGGCTATGGCTACACCTTC.

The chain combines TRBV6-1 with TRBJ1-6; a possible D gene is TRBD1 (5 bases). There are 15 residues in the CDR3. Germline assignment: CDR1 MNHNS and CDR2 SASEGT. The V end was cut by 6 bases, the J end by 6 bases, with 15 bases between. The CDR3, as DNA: TGTGCCAGCAGGGGGCCCGGGAGTATTAATTCACCCCTCCACTTT. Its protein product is CASRGPGSINSPLHF.

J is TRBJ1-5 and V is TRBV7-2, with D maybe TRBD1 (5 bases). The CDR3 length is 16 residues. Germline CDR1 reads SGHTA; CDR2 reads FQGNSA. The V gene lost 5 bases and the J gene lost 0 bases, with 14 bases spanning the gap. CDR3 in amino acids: CASSATLGVSNQPQHF. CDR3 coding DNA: TGTGCCAGCAGCGCGACGTTAGGGGTTAGCAATCAGCCCCAGCATTTT.

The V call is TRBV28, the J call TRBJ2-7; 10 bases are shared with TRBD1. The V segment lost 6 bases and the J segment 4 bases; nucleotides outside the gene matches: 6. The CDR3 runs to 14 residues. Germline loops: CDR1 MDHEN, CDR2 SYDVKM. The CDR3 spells CASRNRDRGYEQYF. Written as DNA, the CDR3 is TGTGCCAGCAGGAACCGGGACAGGGGTTACGAGCAGTACTTC.

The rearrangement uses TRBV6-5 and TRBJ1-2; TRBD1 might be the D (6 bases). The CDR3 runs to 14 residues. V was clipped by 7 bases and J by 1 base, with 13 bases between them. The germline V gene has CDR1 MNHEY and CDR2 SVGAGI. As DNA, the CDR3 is TGTGCCAGCACCAGGGGCAGGAGTAACTATGGCTACACCTTC. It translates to CASTRGRSNYGYTF.

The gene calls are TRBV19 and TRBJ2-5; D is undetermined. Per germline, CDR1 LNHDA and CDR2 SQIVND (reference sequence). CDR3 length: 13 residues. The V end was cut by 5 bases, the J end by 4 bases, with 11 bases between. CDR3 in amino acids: CASSLALRETQYF. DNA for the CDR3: TGTGCCAGTAGTTTGGCATTACGAGAGACCCAGTACTTC.

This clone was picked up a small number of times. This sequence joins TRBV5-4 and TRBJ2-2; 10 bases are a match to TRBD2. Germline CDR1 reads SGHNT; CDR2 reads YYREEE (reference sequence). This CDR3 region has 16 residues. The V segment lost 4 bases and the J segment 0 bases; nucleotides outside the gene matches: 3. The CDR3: CASSKSGRANTGELFF. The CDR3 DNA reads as TGTGCCAGCAGCAAAAGCGGGAGGGCGAACACCGGGGAGCTGTTTTTT.

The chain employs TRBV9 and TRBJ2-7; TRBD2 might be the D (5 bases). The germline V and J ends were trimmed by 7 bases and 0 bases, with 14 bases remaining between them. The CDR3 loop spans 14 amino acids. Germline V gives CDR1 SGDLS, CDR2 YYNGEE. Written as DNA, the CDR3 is TGTGCCAGCTCCCCTAGCCGGACCTCCTACGAGCAGTACTTC. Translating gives CASSPSRTSYEQYF.

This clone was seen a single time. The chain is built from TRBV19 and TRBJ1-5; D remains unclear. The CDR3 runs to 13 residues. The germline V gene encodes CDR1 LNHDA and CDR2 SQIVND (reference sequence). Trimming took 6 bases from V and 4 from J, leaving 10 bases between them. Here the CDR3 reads CASSPGVNQPQHF. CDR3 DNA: TGTGCCAGTAGCCCCGGGGTTAATCAGCCCCAGCATTTT.

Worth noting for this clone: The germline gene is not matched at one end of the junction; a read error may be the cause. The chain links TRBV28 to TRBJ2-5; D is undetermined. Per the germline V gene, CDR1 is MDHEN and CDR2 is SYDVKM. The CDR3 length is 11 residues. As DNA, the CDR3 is TGTGCCAGCGGTTTCTTAGAGACCCAGTACTTC. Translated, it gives CASGFLETQYF.

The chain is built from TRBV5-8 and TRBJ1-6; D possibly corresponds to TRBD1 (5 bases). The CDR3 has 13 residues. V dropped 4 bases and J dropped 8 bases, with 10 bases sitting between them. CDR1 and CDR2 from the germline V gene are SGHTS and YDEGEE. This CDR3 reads CASSGQGYSPLHF. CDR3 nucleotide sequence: TGTGCCAGCAGCGGTCAGGGTTATTCACCCCTCCACTTT.

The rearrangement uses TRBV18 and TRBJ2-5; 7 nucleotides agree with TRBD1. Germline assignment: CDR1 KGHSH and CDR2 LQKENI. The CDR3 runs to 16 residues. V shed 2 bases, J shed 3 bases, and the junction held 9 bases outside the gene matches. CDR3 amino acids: CASSPLSRQGKETQYF. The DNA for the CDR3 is TGTGCCAGCTCACCATTAAGTCGACAGGGTAAAGAGACCCAGTACTTC.

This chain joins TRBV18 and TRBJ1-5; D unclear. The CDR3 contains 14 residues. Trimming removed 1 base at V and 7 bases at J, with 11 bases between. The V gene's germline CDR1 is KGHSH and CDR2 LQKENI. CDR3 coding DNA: TGTGCCAGCTCACCACGGCCGGGGTACCAGCCCCAGCATTTT. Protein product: CASSPRPGYQPQHF.

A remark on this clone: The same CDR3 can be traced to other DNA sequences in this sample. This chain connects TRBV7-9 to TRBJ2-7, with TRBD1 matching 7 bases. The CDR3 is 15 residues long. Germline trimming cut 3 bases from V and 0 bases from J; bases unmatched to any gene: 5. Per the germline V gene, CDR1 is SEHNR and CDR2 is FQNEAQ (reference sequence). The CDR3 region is CASSLAGTVSYEQYF. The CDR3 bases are TGTGCCAGCAGCTTGGCCGGGACAGTCTCCTACGAGCAGTACTTC.

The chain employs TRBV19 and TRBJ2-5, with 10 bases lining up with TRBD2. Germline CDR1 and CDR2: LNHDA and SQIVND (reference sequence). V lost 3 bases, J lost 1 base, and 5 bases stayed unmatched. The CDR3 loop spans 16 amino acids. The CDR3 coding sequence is TGTGCCAGTAGTATCCCTCGGACTAGCGGCCAAGAGACCCAGTACTTC. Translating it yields CASSIPRTSGQETQYF. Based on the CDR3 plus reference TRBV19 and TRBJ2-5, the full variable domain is DGGITQSPKYLFRKEGQNVTLSCEQNLNHDAMYWYRQDPGQGLRLIYYSQIVNDFQKGDIAEGYSVSREKKESFPLTVTSAQKNPTAFYLCASSIPRTSGQETQYFGPGTRLLVL.

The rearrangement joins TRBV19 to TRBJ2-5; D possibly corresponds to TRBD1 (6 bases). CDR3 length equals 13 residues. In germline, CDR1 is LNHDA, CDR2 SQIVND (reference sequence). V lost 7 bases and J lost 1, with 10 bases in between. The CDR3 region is CASTTDSQETQYF. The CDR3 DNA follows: TGTGCCAGTACCACGGACAGCCAAGAGACCCAGTACTTC.

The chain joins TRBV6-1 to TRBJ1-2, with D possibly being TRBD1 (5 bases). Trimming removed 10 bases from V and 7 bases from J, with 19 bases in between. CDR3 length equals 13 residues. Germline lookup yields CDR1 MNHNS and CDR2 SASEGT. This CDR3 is CATSLRQLGGYTF. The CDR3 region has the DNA TGTGCCACCTCCTTACGACAGCTAGGTGGCTACACCTTC.

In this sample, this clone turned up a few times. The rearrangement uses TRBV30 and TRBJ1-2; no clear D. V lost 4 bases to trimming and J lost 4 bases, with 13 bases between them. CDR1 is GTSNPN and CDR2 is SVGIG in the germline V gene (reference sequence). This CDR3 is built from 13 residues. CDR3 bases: TGTGCCTGGACCGGCATCGAGGGCTATGGCTACACCTTC. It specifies CAWTGIEGYGYTF.

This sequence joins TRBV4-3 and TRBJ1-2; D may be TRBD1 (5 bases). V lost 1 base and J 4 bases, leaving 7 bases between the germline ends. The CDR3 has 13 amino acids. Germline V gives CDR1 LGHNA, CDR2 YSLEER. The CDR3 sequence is CASSQVGGYGYTF. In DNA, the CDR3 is TGCGCCAGCAGCCAAGTGGGGGGCTATGGCTACACCTTC.

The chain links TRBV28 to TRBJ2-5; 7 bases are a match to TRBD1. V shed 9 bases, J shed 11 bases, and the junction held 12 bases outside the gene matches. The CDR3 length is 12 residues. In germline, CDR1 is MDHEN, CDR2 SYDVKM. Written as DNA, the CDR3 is TGTGCCAGTAAAGGACAGGCGTGGGAGCAGTACTTC. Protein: CASKGQAWEQYF.

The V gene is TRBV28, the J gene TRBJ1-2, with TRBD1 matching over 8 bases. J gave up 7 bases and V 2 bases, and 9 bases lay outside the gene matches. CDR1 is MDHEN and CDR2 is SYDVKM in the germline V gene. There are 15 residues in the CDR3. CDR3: CASSLGWTGISGYTF. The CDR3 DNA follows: TGTGCCAGCAGTTTAGGTTGGACAGGGATAAGTGGCTACACCTTC.

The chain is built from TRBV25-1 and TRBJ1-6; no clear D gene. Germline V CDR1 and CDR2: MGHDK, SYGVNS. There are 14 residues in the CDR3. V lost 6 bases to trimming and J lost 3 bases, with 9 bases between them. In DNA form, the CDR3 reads TGTGCCAGCAGGCGAGAGATCTATAATTCACCCCTCCACTTT. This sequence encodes CASRREIYNSPLHF.

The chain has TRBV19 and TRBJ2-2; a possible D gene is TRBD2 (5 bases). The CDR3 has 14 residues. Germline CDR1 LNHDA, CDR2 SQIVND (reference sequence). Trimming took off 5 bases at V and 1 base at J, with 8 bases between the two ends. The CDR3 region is CASSDRGNTGELFF. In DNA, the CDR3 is TGTGCCAGTAGTGACCGGGGGAACACCGGGGAGCTGTTTTTT. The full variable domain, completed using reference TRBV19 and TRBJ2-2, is DGGITQSPKYLFRKEGQNVTLSCEQNLNHDAMYWYRQDPGQGLRLIYYSQIVNDFQKGDIAEGYSVSREKKESFPLTVTSAQKNPTAFYLCASSDRGNTGELFFGEGSRLTVL.

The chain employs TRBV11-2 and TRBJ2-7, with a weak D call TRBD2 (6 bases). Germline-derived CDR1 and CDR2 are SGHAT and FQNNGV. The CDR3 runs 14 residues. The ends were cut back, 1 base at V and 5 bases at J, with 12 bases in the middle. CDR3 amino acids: CASSLVGGLHEQYF. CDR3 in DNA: TGTGCCAGCAGCTTAGTGGGGGGTCTCCACGAGCAGTACTTC. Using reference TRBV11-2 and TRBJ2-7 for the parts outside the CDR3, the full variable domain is EAGVAQSPRYKIIEKRQSVAFWCNPISGHATLYWYQQILGQGPKLLIQFQNNGVVDDSQLPKDRFSAERLKGVDSTLKIQPAKLEDSAVYLCASSLVGGLHEQYFGPGTRLTVT.